The sequence of this T cell receptor beta chain was determined in a study of OX40 agonist ivuxolimab in advanced cancers. Background on the study: Dosing consisted of intravenous ivuxolimab at 0.01 to 10 mg/kg every 2 weeks.

V lost 2 bases to trimming and J lost 1 base, with 11 bases between them. The CDR3 loop spans 16 amino acids. From germline, CDR1 is SEHNR and CDR2 FQNEAQ (reference sequence). Clones were sequenced by immunoSEQ multiplex PCR, and TCRdb holds only the in-frame ones, with some missing. The sample has tens of thousands of clones; approximately 85% are singletons. The source of this sequence is an adult with an advanced solid tumor such as melanoma, head and neck, liver or kidney cancer. This specimen consisted of CD4+ or CD8+ T cells sorted from blood, obtained in a trial of the OX40 agonist ivuxolimab. The genes are TRBV7-9 and TRBJ2-2; a weak D match, TRBD1 (5 bases). As DNA, the CDR3 is TGTGCCAGCAGCTTATTGGCAGGGTTGAACACCGGGGAGCTGTTTTTT. This translates into CASSLLAGLNTGELFF.